The next 21 T cell receptor beta chains were all read from a single sample in a study of blood T cell repertoires in COVID-19. TCRdb keeps only in-frame clones here, not all; method: immunoSEQ multiplex PCR. The sample holds approximately 61,000 clones, 70% to 90% seen once. The sequencing input was peripheral blood. The receptors come from a woman of 80 years or more with active COVID-19.

In its sample, this clone was seen once. The chain is built from TRBV19 and TRBJ1-3; D remains ambiguous. This CDR3 has 14 amino acids. The V end was cut by 6 bases, the J end by 0 bases, with 9 bases between. The germline CDR1 and CDR2 sequences are LNHDA and SQIVND (reference sequence). The DNA of the CDR3 is TGTGCCAGTAGAAGTAGAGGCTCTGGAAACACCATATATTTT. Translation: CASRSRGSGNTIYF. The variable domain in full, completed from reference TRBV19 and TRBJ1-3, reads DGGITQSPKYLFRKEGQNVTLSCEQNLNHDAMYWYRQDPGQGLRLIYYSQIVNDFQKGDIAEGYSVSREKKESFPLTVTSAQKNPTAFYLCASRSRGSGNTIYFGEGSWLTVV.

The chain is built from TRBV25-1 and TRBJ1-6, with D perhaps TRBD1 (6 bases). Germline CDR1 and CDR2: MGHDK and SYGVNS. This CDR3 has 15 amino acids. Trimming pared 4 bases from V and 2 bases from J, leaving 9 bases between. In DNA, the CDR3 is TGTGCCAGCAGTGCCAGGGGTGCCTATAATTCACCCCTCCACTTT. It encodes CASSARGAYNSPLHF.

V gene TRBV2 combines with J gene TRBJ2-5; the match to TRBD1 covers 7 bases. Losses at the gene ends were 1 base for V and 5 bases for J; bases not matched to a gene: 4. Germline V gene data show CDR1 as SNHLY and CDR2 as FYNNEI. The CDR3 is 14 amino acids. The CDR3, as DNA: TGTGCCAGCAGTGAAGGAGGGGGCCGGGAGACCCAGTACTTC. Amino acids: CASSEGGGRETQYF.

The chain combines TRBV2 with TRBJ2-3; no clear D gene. This CDR3 region has 12 residues. Germline V gives CDR1 SNHLY, CDR2 FYNNEI. Trimming took 4 bases from V and 6 from J, leaving 8 bases between them. In nucleotides, the CDR3 is TGTGCCAGCAGTGTAGGAGCCGATACGCAGTATTTT. It specifies CASSVGADTQYF.

This rearrangement joins TRBV3-1 (or the pseudogene TRBV3-2) to TRBJ2-7; D is perhaps TRBD2 (6 bases). Germline V gene sequence: CDR1 LGHDT, CDR2 YNNKEL (reference sequence). With 0 bases removed from V and 2 bases from J, the gap between germline ends came to 23 bases. The CDR3 spans 19 residues. Here the CDR3 DNA reads TGTGCCAGCAGCCAAGAATGGGTCGGCTCCGGGACGGGGGCCTACGAGCAGTACTTC. This sequence encodes CASSQEWVGSGTGAYEQYF.

This chain connects TRBV11-1 to TRBJ1-1; D gene uncertain. Trimming shortened V by 3 bases and J by 3 bases, and 14 bases separated the two germline ends. CDR3 length: 15 amino acids. The germline V gene has CDR1 SGHAT and CDR2 FQDESV (reference sequence). The CDR3 region is CASSFHPSRYTEAFF. CDR3 nucleotide sequence: TGTGCCAGCAGCTTCCATCCGAGCCGGTACACTGAAGCTTTCTTT.

The chain combines TRBV5-1 with TRBJ2-7; 12 nucleotides align to TRBD1. Germline V lookup: CDR1 SGHRS, CDR2 YFSETQ. V trimming: 4 bases; J trimming: 7 bases; junction bases outside the gene matches: 6. CDR3 size: 14 residues. The CDR3 sequence is CASSLGTGGREQYF. CDR3 DNA: TGCGCCAGCAGCCTCGGGACAGGGGGCCGGGAGCAGTACTTC. The entire variable domain, with the rest obtained from reference TRBV5-1 and TRBJ2-7, is as follows: KAGVTQTPRYLIKTRGQQVTLSCSPISGHRSVSWYQQTPGQGLQFLFEYFSETQRNKGNFPGRFSGRQFSNSRSEMNVSTLELGDSALYLCASSLGTGGREQYFGPGTRLTVT.

The chain joins TRBV11-3 to TRBJ2-3, with D possibly matching TRBD2 (5 bases). This CDR3 spans 13 amino acids. Germline V gene sequence: CDR1 SGHNT, CDR2 YENEEA. Trimming pared 5 bases from V and 6 bases from J, leaving 12 bases between. The CDR3 bases are TGTGCCAGCAGCCTTAGCGAGCAGGATACGCAGTATTTT. The encoded protein is CASSLSEQDTQYF.

This clone was recorded only once. Relative to the germline gene, one junction end is altered; a read error may explain this. The gene calls are TRBV28 and TRBJ1-5, with TRBD1 matching over 9 bases. This CDR3 has 14 amino acids. The germline V gene encodes CDR1 MDHEN and CDR2 SYDVKM. CDR3 bases: TGTGCCACCAGTTGGACAGGGGTCTCGTCGCCCCAGCATTTT. Residues: CATSWTGVSSPQHF.

The chain carries TRBV29-1 and TRBJ1-1, with D possibly being TRBD1 (5 bases). The germline V gene has CDR1 SQVTM and CDR2 ANQGSEA. The CDR3 is 13 residues long. With 7 bases removed from V and 7 bases from J, the gap between germline ends came to 19 bases. CDR3 nucleotides: TGCAGCGGGGAGGGGACGGGGACCTTTGAAGCTTTCTTT. This translates into CSGEGTGTFEAFF. The whole variable domain, filled in from reference TRBV29-1 and TRBJ1-1, reads SAVISQKPSRDICQRGTSLTIQCQVDSQVTMMFWYRQQPGQSLTLIATANQGSEATYESGFVIDKFPISRPNLTFSTLTVSNMSPEDSSIYLCSGEGTGTFEAFFGQGTRLTVV.

This rearrangement joins TRBV7-9 to TRBJ2-1; tentatively, D is TRBD2 (6 bases). CDR3 size: 14 residues. Germline V gene sequence: CDR1 SEHNR, CDR2 FQNEAQ (reference sequence). Between the trimmed V and J ends, which lost 4 bases and 5 bases, there was a span of 12 bases. The CDR3 region is CASSSGGLHNEQFF. The CDR3 nucleotides are TGTGCCAGCAGCTCCGGAGGGTTACACAATGAGCAGTTCTTC.

Here the CDR3 reads CASSYRAGGPDTQYF. CDR3 nucleotide sequence: TGTGCCAGCAGCTACAGGGCGGGGGGGCCAGATACGCAGTATTTT. The rearrangement links TRBV7-2 to TRBJ2-3; 9 bases map to TRBD2. After removal of 4 bases from V and 4 bases from J, the junction contained 6 bases not matched to a gene. Germline loops: CDR1 SGHTA, CDR2 FQGNSA. The CDR3 loop spans 15 amino acids.

V is TRBV27 and J is TRBJ2-1; 9 nucleotides agree with TRBD1. Germline CDR1 reads MNHEY; CDR2 reads SMNVEV (reference sequence). The V segment lost 7 bases and the J segment 7 bases; nucleotides outside the gene matches: 11. The CDR3 spans 15 residues. DNA for the CDR3: TGTGCCAGCACCCGACCCGGGACAGGGAAAAATGAGCAGTTCTTC. Its translation: CASTRPGTGKNEQFF.

This clone was picked up a small number of times. The chain combines TRBV6-5 with TRBJ1-1; D gene unclear. The CDR3 has 13 amino acids. In germline, CDR1 is MNHEY, CDR2 SVGAGI. The V gene lost 6 bases and the J gene lost 4 bases, with 12 bases spanning the gap. CDR3 DNA sequence: TGTGCCAGCAGCCTCGTACGAGGCACTGAAGCTTTCTTT. It specifies CASSLVRGTEAFF.

This clone was seen just once. The chain's CDR3 is CASSVGGSREQYF. In DNA, the CDR3 is TGTGCCAGCAGCGTTGGGGGGTCGAGAGAGCAGTACTTC. This chain joins TRBV9 and TRBJ2-7, with D perhaps matching TRBD2 (6 bases). Germline CDR1 and CDR2: SGDLS and YYNGEE. The CDR3 contains 13 residues. The V end was cut by 2 bases, the J end by 7 bases, with 13 bases between.

The V gene is TRBV6-5, the J gene TRBJ2-7; TRBD2 might be the D (5 bases). The germline gives CDR1 MNHEY, CDR2 SVGAGI. V lost 11 bases and J lost 6, with 20 bases in between. This CDR3 contains 13 residues. CDR3 DNA: TGTGCCTCCCGGGATGGGAGTCCTGGCGAGCAGTACTTC. Amino acids: CASRDGSPGEQYF.

This rearrangement joins TRBV5-6 to TRBJ1-2; 9 positions match TRBD1. The CDR3 runs 14 residues. CDR1 and CDR2 (germline): SGHDT, YYEEEE. Trimming at V came to 0 bases and at J to 8 bases, leaving 5 bases not matched to a gene. CDR3 sequence reads: CASSLVGQGRGYTF. DNA for the CDR3: TGTGCCAGCAGCTTGGTGGGACAGGGCCGGGGCTACACCTTC.

The chain links TRBV2 to TRBJ2-3; 7 bases align to TRBD2. This CDR3 region has 14 residues. Trimming cost V 6 bases and J 1 base; bases outside gene matches: 4. The germline V gene encodes CDR1 SNHLY and CDR2 FYNNEI. This CDR3 reads CASRPRGGTDTQYF. The CDR3 nucleotides are TGTGCCAGCAGGCCCCGGGGGGGCACAGATACGCAGTATTTT.

The rearrangement links TRBV6-5 to TRBJ2-3; 10 bases agree with TRBD2. V lost 2 bases to trimming and J lost 6 bases; unmatched junction nucleotides: 5. CDR1 and CDR2 (germline): MNHEY, SVGAGI. CDR3 length: 15 amino acids. Here the CDR3 reads CASSYERGGLDTQYF. CDR3 nucleotides: TGTGCCAGCAGTTACGAGCGGGGGGGCCTCGATACGCAGTATTTT.

Only one count was recorded for this clone. The CDR3 here is CASSLTGRPQYF. DNA for the CDR3: TGTGCCAGCAGCTTGACAGGGCGGCCCCAGTACTTC. The chain combines TRBV5-8 with TRBJ2-5; D is possibly TRBD1 (6 bases). The V gene's germline CDR1 is SGHTS and CDR2 YDEGEE. The CDR3 is 12 residues long. Trimming shortened V by 1 base and J by 9 bases, and 10 bases separated the two germline ends.

The chain has TRBV5-1 and TRBJ1-1; no definite D call. This CDR3 is 14 amino acids long. Trimming removed 7 bases at V and 1 base at J, with 14 bases between. CDR1 is SGHRS, CDR2 YFSETQ, per germline. CDR3: CASGAQVGNTEAFF. The CDR3 coding sequence is TGCGCCAGCGGCGCTCAGGTGGGGAACACTGAAGCTTTCTTT.